Listed here are 20 T cell receptor beta chains from one sample, sequenced in a study of T cell responses to AZD1222 COVID-19 vaccine. Using immunoSEQ multiplex PCR, the repertoire was profiled, and TCRdb retains in-frame clones only, with some absent. The sample yields 100,000 to 110,000 clones, 70% to 90% seen once. Sequences were derived from peripheral blood, sampled on day 0 of MenACWY control vaccination. The receptors come from an adult in good health.

V is TRBV28 and J is TRBJ1-2; D possibly corresponds to TRBD1 (5 bases). Looked up from germline, CDR1 is MDHEN and CDR2 is SYDVKM. The CDR3 is made up of 14 amino acids. V shed 6 bases and J shed 4 bases, with 15 bases lying between them. The CDR3, as DNA: TGTGCCAGCAGCCTTTCTGGGGACGGCTATGGCTACACCTTC. Its protein is CASSLSGDGYGYTF.

V usage is TRBV9 and J usage is TRBJ1-3, with D possibly matching TRBD1 (5 bases). V gave up 1 base and J gave up 2 bases, with 13 bases separating them. The germline gives CDR1 SGDLS, CDR2 YYNGEE. The length of the CDR3 is 16 residues. Written as DNA, the CDR3 is TGTGCCAGCAGCGTACGTGGGGGTGAAGCTGGAAACACCATATATTTT. Translation: CASSVRGGEAGNTIYF.

CDR3 bases: TGTGCCAGCCGGGGGAATGAGCAGTTCTTC. It is translated as CASRGNEQFF. V gene TRBV18 combines with J gene TRBJ2-1; D is possibly TRBD2 (6 bases). Trimming took 8 bases from V and 7 from J, leaving 6 bases between them. Germline CDR1 is KGHSH and CDR2 is LQKENI. The CDR3 length is 10 residues.

The J gene is TRBJ1-4, the V gene TRBV5-4; tentatively, D is TRBD1 (6 bases). CDR1 is SGHNT, CDR2 YYREEE, per germline (reference sequence). The CDR3 length is 14 residues. Trimming removed 4 bases from V and 3 bases from J, with 10 bases in between. CDR3 DNA sequence: TGTGCCAGCAGCCAGGGGCTGGCTAATGAAAAACTGTTTTTT. Its protein product is CASSQGLANEKLFF.

This rearrangement joins TRBV6-2 or TRBV6-3 to TRBJ1-1, with D uncertain. Germline lookup yields CDR1 MNHEY and CDR2 SVGEGT. The CDR3 has 15 residues. The V and J ends lost 7 bases and 2 bases respectively, with 17 bases between them. DNA for the CDR3: TGTGCCAGCACCCCCCGGGCCGCCTCCAACACTGAAGCTTTCTTT. This codes for CASTPRAASNTEAFF.

The chain employs TRBV7-2 and TRBJ2-7, with D possibly being TRBD1 (6 bases). V lost 2 bases, J lost 7 bases, and 12 bases lay in between. Germline V lookup: CDR1 SGHTA, CDR2 FQGNSA. This CDR3 has 13 residues. Here the CDR3 reads CASSLQGQSEQYF. The CDR3 region has the DNA TGTGCCAGCAGCTTACAGGGGCAAAGTGAGCAGTACTTC.

The genes are TRBV7-3 and TRBJ1-2, with 7 bases aligning to TRBD1. The CDR3 contains 15 residues. The V segment lost 5 bases and the J segment 5 bases; nucleotides outside the gene matches: 11. CDR1 and CDR2 (germline): SGHTA, FQGTGA. CDR3 DNA sequence: TGTGCCAGCAGCCCAACAGGGGAAGCGGGTTATGGCTACACCTTC. Its protein product is CASSPTGEAGYGYTF. The variable domain in full, with the rest retrieved from reference TRBV7-3 and TRBJ1-2, is GAGVSQTPSNKVTEKGKYVELRCDPISGHTALYWYRQSLGQGPEFLIYFQGTGAADDSGLPNDRFFAVRPEGSVSTLKIQRTERGDSAVYLCASSPTGEAGYGYTFGSGTRLTVV.

The CDR3 region is CASSDLRGYTF. In DNA, the CDR3 is TGTGCCAGCAGTGACCTCCGCGGCTACACCTTC. The chain recombines TRBV6-4 with TRBJ1-2; D is undetermined. The ends were cut back, 2 bases at V and 8 bases at J, with 6 bases in the middle. This CDR3 has 11 residues. Per the germline V gene, CDR1 is MRHNA and CDR2 is SNTAGT.

The chain combines TRBV9 with TRBJ2-1, with D unclear. The CDR3 extends over 13 amino acids. The V end was cut by 0 bases, the J end by 6 bases, with 7 bases between. Germline CDR1 SGDLS, CDR2 YYNGEE. The CDR3 spells CASSVAESNEQFF. The CDR3 DNA sequence: TGTGCCAGCAGCGTAGCTGAGTCCAATGAGCAGTTCTTC.

The V and J genes are TRBV4-1 and TRBJ1-2; tentatively, D is TRBD1 (6 bases). Trimming removed 4 bases at V and 7 bases at J, with 13 bases between. The CDR3 sequence is 13 residues long. Germline lookup yields CDR1 MGHRA and CDR2 YSYEKL. Here the CDR3 reads CASSLTGIGGYTF. The CDR3, as DNA: TGCGCCAGCAGCCTAACAGGGATTGGTGGCTACACCTTC.

V is TRBV9 and J is TRBJ2-3; D remains ambiguous. Germline loops: CDR1 SGDLS, CDR2 YYNGEE. V lost 0 bases and J lost 6, with 5 bases in between. This CDR3 has 12 amino acids. CDR3: CASSVDGDTQYF. The CDR3 DNA sequence: TGTGCCAGCAGCGTAGACGGGGATACGCAGTATTTT.

V and J are TRBV18 and TRBJ2-4; the D gene is possibly TRBD1 (5 bases). The CDR3 covers 13 residues. The germline CDR1 and CDR2 sequences are KGHSH and LQKENI. V lost 0 bases and J 11 bases, leaving 11 bases between the germline ends. The CDR3 bases are TGTGCCAGCTCACCACCCCTTAGACAGTTTCAGTACTTC. It specifies CASSPPLRQFQYF.

This clone is a singleton in its sample. The rearrangement links TRBV18 to TRBJ2-1, with no clear D. Trimming cost V 6 bases and J 3 bases, with 6 bases left between them. The V gene's germline CDR1 is KGHSH and CDR2 LQKENI. This CDR3 is 12 amino acids long. CDR3 amino acids: CASSPGYNEQFF. In DNA form, the CDR3 reads TGTGCCAGCTCCCCCGGCTACAATGAGCAGTTCTTC.

On this clone: The same CDR3 can be traced to other DNA sequences in this sample. V and J are TRBV19 and TRBJ1-5; TRBD1 agrees at 8 bases. Germline V CDR1 and CDR2: LNHDA, SQIVND (reference sequence). The CDR3 consists of 14 residues. The J segment lost 2 bases and the V segment lost 5 bases, leaving 2 bases of the junction unmatched. CDR3 in DNA: TGTGCCAGTAGTGGACAGGGAGGCAATCAGCCCCAGCATTTT. Amino acids: CASSGQGGNQPQHF.

This chain uses TRBV29-1 with TRBJ1-2; D might be TRBD1 (5 bases). CDR1 and CDR2 (germline): SQVTM, ANQGSEA. The V end lost 3 bases, the J end lost 8 bases, and 13 bases lay between the germline ends. This CDR3 contains 12 residues. This CDR3 is CSVEKGNGGYTF. Written as DNA, the CDR3 is TGCAGCGTTGAGAAGGGGAACGGCGGCTACACCTTC. The variable domain in full, completed from reference TRBV29-1 and TRBJ1-2, reads SAVISQKPSRDICQRGTSLTIQCQVDSQVTMMFWYRQQPGQSLTLIATANQGSEATYESGFVIDKFPISRPNLTFSTLTVSNMSPEDSSIYLCSVEKGNGGYTFGSGTRLTVV.

The V and J genes are TRBV5-1 and TRBJ1-6, with D hard to call. CDR1 and CDR2 (germline): SGHRS, YFSETQ. The CDR3 is 14 amino acids. V was cut by 2 bases and J by 6 bases, with 9 bases left in between. CDR3 protein: CASSFADINSPLHF. CDR3 in DNA: TGCGCCAGCAGCTTCGCAGACATTAATTCACCCCTCCACTTT.

The chain carries TRBV28 and TRBJ1-2; 7 bases fit TRBD1. Trimming cost V 2 bases and J 4 bases; bases outside gene matches: 10. CDR3 length: 16 residues. In germline, CDR1 is MDHEN, CDR2 SYDVKM. CDR3 coding DNA: TGTGCCAGCAGTTTACCCCGGACAGGCCATCTCTATGGCTACACCTTC. Encoded protein: CASSLPRTGHLYGYTF.

This rearrangement joins TRBV6-5 to TRBJ1-1; no firm D call. Germline values: CDR1 MNHEY, CDR2 SVGAGI. Trimming shortened V by 6 bases and J by 8 bases, and 16 bases separated the two germline ends. This CDR3 comprises 13 residues. The CDR3 spells CASSKRAPLEAFF. The DNA for the CDR3 is TGTGCCAGCAGCAAACGGGCCCCACTAGAAGCTTTCTTT.

The gene calls are TRBV4-2 and TRBJ1-2; D call uncertain. The CDR3 is 16 amino acids. With 0 bases removed from V and 0 bases from J, the gap between germline ends came to 11 bases. CDR1 and CDR2 from the germline V gene are LGHNA and YNFKEQ. CDR3 sequence reads: CASSQEVGGTNYGYTF. The CDR3 DNA follows: TGTGCCAGCAGCCAAGAAGTCGGTGGGACTAACTATGGCTACACCTTC.

The chain is built from TRBV6-5 and TRBJ2-7; tentative D call: TRBD2 (5 bases). Germline CDR1 reads MNHEY; CDR2 reads SVGAGI. Trimming stripped 8 bases from V and 4 bases from J, with 15 bases between. The CDR3 has 13 residues. In DNA form, the CDR3 reads TGTGCCAGCCGAACAGCGAGGGAGTACGAGCAGTACTTC. Protein sequence: CASRTAREYEQYF.